The entry below gives a single TCR beta chain sequence along with its context. The data derive from a study of blood T cell repertoires in COVID-19. The CDR3 loop spans 15 amino acids. After removal of 6 bases from V and 3 bases from J, the junction contained 6 bases not matched to a gene. Germline V gene data show CDR1 as LGHDT and CDR2 as YNNKEL (reference sequence). Original processing methods: Reference gene primers were amplified, and this amplification served to estimate nucleated cell counts. The data were produced by immunoSEQ multiplex PCR, yet TCRdb's version contains in-frame clones alone and is incomplete. D and trimming were read from the DNA, whereas the V and J calls and clone size are those reported in that table. The table has 45,000 to 55,000 clones, more than 75% seen once.

This TCR came from a woman of 80 years or more with acute or convalescent COVID-19. This chain uses TRBV3-1 (or the pseudogene TRBV3-2) with TRBJ2-3; 10 bases are a match to TRBD2. Sequencing used peripheral blood. CDR3 coding DNA: TGTGCCAGCAGGCCAAGCGGGAGGGGGACAGATACGCAGTATTTT. Translated: CASRPSGRGTDTQYF.